The T cell receptor (beta chain) under discussion was sequenced for a study of blood T cell repertoires in COVID-19. As for the study in general: Whether acute or convalescent, the COVID-19 samples came from the United States, Italy and Spain. PBMCs, B-cell-depleted T cells, or T cells were the source of the cDNA or gDNA that made up the material.

Looked up from germline, CDR1 is SGHNT and CDR2 is YENEEA. The V gene end was trimmed by 3 bases and the J gene end by 5 bases; junction bases not matched to a gene: 9. The CDR3 sequence is 15 residues long. This clone was counted a few times. In the source study's methods: Reference gene primer amplification gave estimated nucleated cell counts. The data were produced by immunoSEQ multiplex PCR, yet TCRdb's version contains in-frame clones alone and is incomplete. V and J calls and clone size are those listed in that table; D and trimming were worked out from the DNA. The data show 60,000 to 70,000 clones, roughly 85% seen once.

The sequencing input was peripheral blood. This sequence joins TRBV11-3 and TRBJ2-7; 8 bases are shared with TRBD1. This receptor was identified in a man in his fifties with acute or convalescent COVID-19. This CDR3 reads CASSLAWTGIDEQYF. Here the CDR3 DNA reads TGTGCCAGCAGCTTGGCCTGGACAGGGATAGACGAGCAGTACTTC. Together with reference TRBV11-3 and TRBJ2-7, the CDR3 gives the full variable domain: EAGVVQSPRYKIIEKKQPVAFWCNPISGHNTLYWYLQNLGQGPELLIRYENEEAVDDSQLPKDRFSAERLKGVDSTLKIQPAELGDSAVYLCASSLAWTGIDEQYFGPGTRLTVT.